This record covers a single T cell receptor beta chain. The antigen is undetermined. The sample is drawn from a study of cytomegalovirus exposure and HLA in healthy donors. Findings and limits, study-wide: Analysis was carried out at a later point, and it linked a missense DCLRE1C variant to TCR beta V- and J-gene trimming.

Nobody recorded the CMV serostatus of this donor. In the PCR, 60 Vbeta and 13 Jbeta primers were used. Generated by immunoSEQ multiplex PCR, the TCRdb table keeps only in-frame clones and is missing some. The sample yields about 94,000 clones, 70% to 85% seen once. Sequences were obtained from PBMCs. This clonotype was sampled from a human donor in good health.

The CDR3 DNA is TGTGCCAGTAGTATCACAGGGGCCACAGATACGCAGTATTTT. Amino acid sequence: CASSITGATDTQYF. V gene TRBV19 combines with J gene TRBJ2-3; 7 nucleotides align to TRBD1. CDR3 length equals 14 residues. Germline CDR1 reads LNHDA; CDR2 reads SQIVND (reference sequence). V was clipped by 3 bases and J by 2 bases; unmatched bases: 2.